This T cell receptor (beta chain) was profiled in a study of CD8+CD57+ T cells in acquired aplastic anemia. For sequencing, patients were chosen who had shown expansion of CD8+CD57+ cells by flow cytometry. TCR beta VDJ combinations and CDR3 sequences were profiled from genomic DNA. A single record per CDR3 protein comes from TCRdb applying MiXCR to the reads. The table records about 190,000 distinct CDR3 sequences, nearly 50% of them present only once. Germline CDR1 and CDR2: WNHNN and SYGVQD (reference sequence). The ends were cut back, 5 bases at V and 8 bases at J, with 22 bases in the middle. The CDR3 runs to 16 residues. Comment on this clonotype: Antigen: not known.

Study results and caveats: Common to patients and controls were twenty-nine CD8+ CDR3 sequences.

V gene TRBV10-1 combines with J gene TRBJ2-1; D unresolved. This clonotype was sampled from a human donor with aplastic anemia. The sample was sorted CD4+, CD8+, or CD8+CD57+ T cells (not recorded which) from PBMCs. In DNA, the CDR3 is TGCGCCAGCAGTAACCCCACGCGATCGAGTAGCCATGAGCAGTTCTTC. Its protein product is CASSNPTRSSSHEQFF.